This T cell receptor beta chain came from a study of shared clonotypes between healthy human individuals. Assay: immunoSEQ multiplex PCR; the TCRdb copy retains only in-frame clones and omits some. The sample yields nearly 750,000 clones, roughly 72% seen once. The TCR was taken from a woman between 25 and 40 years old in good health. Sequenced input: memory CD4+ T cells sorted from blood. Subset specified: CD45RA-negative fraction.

CDR3 nucleotides: TGTGCCAGCAGGGCCGGGACAGGGGTTGAGACCCAGTACTTC. Its translation: CASRAGTGVETQYF. V gene TRBV27 combines with J gene TRBJ2-5, with TRBD1 matching 10 bases. From germline, CDR1 is MNHEY and CDR2 SMNVEV (reference sequence). V dropped 6 bases and J dropped 5; count of bases not matched to a gene: 6. The CDR3 runs 14 residues.